This T cell receptor (beta chain) was sequenced in a study of CD8 T cells in Susac syndrome. Study results and limitations: The study admitted that it had a relatively small number of individuals in its TCR sequencing and HLA analysis.

The table lists this clonotype with a count of one. The target antigen is unknown. While CD8+ and CD4+ T cells were isolated negatively, TEMRA cells were enriched by FACS. It was with random hexamers that 0.5 to 1 ug RNA was reverse transcribed. Amplification of TCR beta CDR3 across 54 Vbeta and 13 Jbeta was performed with immunoSEQ multiplex PCR. MiXCR, run by TCRdb on the immunoSEQ multiplex PCR reads, gives a single entry per CDR3 protein. The sample records about 250,000 distinct CDR3 sequences, roughly 93% being singletons. CDR3 size: 12 residues. Trimming pared 7 bases from V and 1 base from J, leaving 8 bases between. Germline CDR1 MNHNS, CDR2 SASEGT.

J is TRBJ2-7 and V is TRBV6-1; D is ambiguous. The sequencing sample was made of CD4+ T cells from PBMCs. The receptor comes from a human donor with multiple sclerosis. The CDR3 protein is CASNDGSYEQYV. CDR3 nucleotide sequence: TGTGCCAGCAACGACGGTTCCTACGAGCAGTACGTC.